This is a list of T cell receptor beta chains from one sample in a study of OX40 agonist ivuxolimab in advanced cancers. TCRdb's copy holds only in-frame clones and misses some; the assay was immunoSEQ multiplex PCR. The repertoire holds 80,000 to 95,000 clones, with 70% to 90% as singletons. This specimen consisted of CD4+ or CD8+ T cells sorted from blood, obtained in a trial of the OX40 agonist ivuxolimab. All receptors come from an adult with an advanced solid tumor such as melanoma, head and neck, liver or kidney cancer. Both conserved end residues are part of each CDR3. The D gene is left open where the match is weak. The size entry is marked missing in some rows and otherwise reads once, few, many or a size class.

DNA: TGTGCCAGCAGCCCCGGTGGGACAGGGACAGGGGAGCAGTTCTTC; CDR3: CASSPGGTGTGEQFF; J: TRBJ2-1; length: 15; D: TRBD1; size: -; V: TRBV9
DNA: TGTGCCAGCTCGCCCGACAAGTTGGCCGTTGAAGCTTTCTTT; CDR3: CASSPDKLAVEAFF; J: TRBJ1-1; length: 14; D: -; size: -; V: TRBV18
DNA: TGTGCCTGGAGTGTTAGTCCGGCCGGCTACGAGCAGTACTTC; CDR3: CAWSVSPAGYEQYF; J: TRBJ2-7; length: 14; D: -; size: -; V: TRBV30
DNA: TGTGCCAGTAGTACGAGGGACAGCCCGTTCTATGGCTACACCTTC; CDR3: CASSTRDSPFYGYTF; J: TRBJ1-2; length: 15; D: TRBD1; size: -; V: TRBV19
DNA: TGTGCCAGCAGCTTGCGACCACAGGGAGCCGACTCCTACAATGAGCAGTTCTTC; CDR3: CASSLRPQGADSYNEQFF; J: TRBJ2-1; length: 18; D: -; size: -; V: TRBV5-5
DNA: TGTGCCAGCTGGGTCGAGCAGTACTTC; CDR3: CASWVEQYF; J: TRBJ2-7; length: 9; D: -; size: -; V: TRBV2
DNA: TGCGCCAGCAGCTTGGTAGGAGGAGAAGATGGCTACACCTTC; CDR3: CASSLVGGEDGYTF; J: TRBJ1-2; length: 14; D: -; size: few; V: TRBV5-1
DNA: TGTGCCAGCAGTTCGGTCGCGAACACCGGGGAGCTGTTTTTT; CDR3: CASSSVANTGELFF; J: TRBJ2-2; length: 14; D: -; size: -; V: TRBV2
DNA: TGCGCCAGCAGCCAAGATCTCCGGGGGGTAAGCACAGATACGCAGTATTTT; CDR3: CASSQDLRGVSTDTQYF; J: TRBJ2-3; length: 17; D: TRBD2; size: -; V: TRBV4-3
DNA: TGTGCCAGCCAGGGGGCCGGAGTGAGCGAGCAGTACTTC; CDR3: CASQGAGVSEQYF; J: TRBJ2-7; length: 13; D: TRBD1; size: -; V: TRBV6-5
DNA: TGTGCCAGCAGCTCCTACGGGAGTGAGAATGAGCAGTTCTTC; CDR3: CASSSYGSENEQFF; J: TRBJ2-1; length: 14; D: -; size: -; V: TRBV5-5
DNA: TGTGCCAGCAGCTTGGTTAATTCACCCCTCCACTTT; CDR3: CASSLVNSPLHF; J: TRBJ1-6; length: 12; D: -; size: -; V: TRBV5-6
DNA: TGTGCCAGCTCACCAGCTGGACTAGAGACCCAGTACTTC; CDR3: CASSPAGLETQYF; J: TRBJ2-5; length: 13; D: -; size: -; V: TRBV18
DNA: TGTGCCAGCAGCCCTACTTGGGGTGGTGGAGGCTACACCTTC; CDR3: CASSPTWGGGGYTF; J: TRBJ1-2; length: 14; D: -; size: -; V: TRBV28
DNA: TGTGCCAGTAGTATCAGCAGGACCTCTGGAAACACCATATATTTT; CDR3: CASSISRTSGNTIYF; J: TRBJ1-3; length: 15; D: -; size: few; V: TRBV19
DNA: TGCGCCAGCAGCCAGGACGGGGGGGGTACCGGGGAGCTGTTTTTT; CDR3: CASSQDGGGTGELFF; J: TRBJ2-2; length: 15; D: TRBD2; size: -; V: TRBV4-1
DNA: TGTGCCATCAGTGAGGGACAGGACCAGCCCCAGCATTTT; CDR3: CAISEGQDQPQHF; J: TRBJ1-5; length: 13; D: TRBD1; size: -; V: TRBV10-3
DNA: TGTGCCAGCAGCACTAGGGGGGACACAGATACGCAGTATTTT; CDR3: CASSTRGDTDTQYF; J: TRBJ2-3; length: 14; D: -; size: once; V: TRBV11-2
DNA: TGTGCCAGCAGCTACCCGGGACAGGGGTCAAATACGCAGTATTTT; CDR3: CASSYPGQGSNTQYF; J: TRBJ2-3; length: 15; D: TRBD1; size: -; V: TRBV5-6
DNA: TGTGCCAGTAGGACAGGGGGCCACACCGGGGAGCTGTTTTTT; CDR3: CASRTGGHTGELFF; J: TRBJ2-2; length: 14; D: TRBD1; size: few; V: TRBV19
DNA: TGTGCCAGCAGTTACACGGGACTCGGGGAGCTGTTTTTT; CDR3: CASSYTGLGELFF; J: TRBJ2-2; length: 13; D: -; size: -; V: TRBV6-5
DNA: TGTGCCAGCTCAGGACAGCGCTCCTACAATGAGCAGTTCTTC; CDR3: CASSGQRSYNEQFF; J: TRBJ2-1; length: 14; D: -; size: -; V: TRBV18
DNA: TGTGCCAGCTCACTACAAAAGGGGAGCAATCAGCCCCAGCATTTT; CDR3: CASSLQKGSNQPQHF; J: TRBJ1-5; length: 15; D: -; size: -; V: TRBV18
DNA: TGTGCCACCGGGCCCACGAACACTGAAGCTTTCTTT; CDR3: CATGPTNTEAFF; J: TRBJ1-1; length: 12; D: -; size: once; V: TRBV28
DNA: TGTGCCAGCAGAGAGACAGGGGTAGGTGAGCAGTTCTTC; CDR3: CASRETGVGEQFF; J: TRBJ2-1; length: 13; D: TRBD1; size: once; V: TRBV5-4